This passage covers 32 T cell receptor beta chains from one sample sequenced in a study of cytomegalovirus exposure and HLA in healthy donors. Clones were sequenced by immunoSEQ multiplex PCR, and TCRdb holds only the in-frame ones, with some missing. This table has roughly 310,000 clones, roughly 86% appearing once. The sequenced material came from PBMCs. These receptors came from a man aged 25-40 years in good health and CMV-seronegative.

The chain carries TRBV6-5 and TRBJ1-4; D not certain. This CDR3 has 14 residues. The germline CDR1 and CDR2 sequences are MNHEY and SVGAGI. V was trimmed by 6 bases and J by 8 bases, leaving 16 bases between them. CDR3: CASSLSWAEEKLFF. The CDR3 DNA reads TGTGCCAGCAGCCTTAGTTGGGCAGAGGAAAAACTGTTTTTT.

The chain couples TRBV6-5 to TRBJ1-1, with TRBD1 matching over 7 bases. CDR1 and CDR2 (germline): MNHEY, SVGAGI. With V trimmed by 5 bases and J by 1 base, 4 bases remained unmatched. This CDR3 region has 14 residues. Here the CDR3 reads CASSRSGGNTEAFF. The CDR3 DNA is TGTGCCAGCAGTCGGTCAGGGGGGAACACTGAAGCTTTCTTT.

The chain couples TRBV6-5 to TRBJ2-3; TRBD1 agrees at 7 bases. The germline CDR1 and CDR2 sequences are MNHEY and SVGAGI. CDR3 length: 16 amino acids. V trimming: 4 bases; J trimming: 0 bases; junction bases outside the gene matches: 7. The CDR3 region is CASSSRDSLSTDTQYF. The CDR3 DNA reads TGTGCCAGCAGTTCACGGGACAGCCTAAGCACAGATACGCAGTATTTT.

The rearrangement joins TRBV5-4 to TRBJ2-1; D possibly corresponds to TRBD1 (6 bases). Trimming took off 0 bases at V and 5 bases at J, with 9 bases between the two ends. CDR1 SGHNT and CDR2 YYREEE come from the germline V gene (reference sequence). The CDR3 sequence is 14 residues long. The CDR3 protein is CASSLATGNNEQFF. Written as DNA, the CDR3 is TGTGCCAGCAGCTTGGCAACAGGGAACAATGAGCAGTTCTTC.

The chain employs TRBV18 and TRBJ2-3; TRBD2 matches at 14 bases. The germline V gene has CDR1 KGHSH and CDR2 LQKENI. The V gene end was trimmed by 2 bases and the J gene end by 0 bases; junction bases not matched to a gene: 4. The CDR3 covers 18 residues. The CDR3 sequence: CASSPGTSGGSSTDTQYF. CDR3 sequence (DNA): TGTGCCAGCTCACCAGGGACTAGCGGGGGTTCCAGCACAGATACGCAGTATTTT.

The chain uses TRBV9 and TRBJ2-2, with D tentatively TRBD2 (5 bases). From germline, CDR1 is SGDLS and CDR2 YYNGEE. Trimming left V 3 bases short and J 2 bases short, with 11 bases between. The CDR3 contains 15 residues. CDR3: CASSAWTGNTGELFF. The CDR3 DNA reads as TGTGCCAGCAGCGCCTGGACGGGAAACACCGGGGAGCTGTTTTTT.

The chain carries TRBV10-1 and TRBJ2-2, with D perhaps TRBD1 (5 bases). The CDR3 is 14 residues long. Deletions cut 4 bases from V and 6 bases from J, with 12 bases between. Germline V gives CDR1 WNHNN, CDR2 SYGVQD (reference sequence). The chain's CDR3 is CASSGQPFAGELFF. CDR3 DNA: TGCGCCAGCAGTGGACAGCCCTTCGCCGGGGAGCTGTTTTTT.

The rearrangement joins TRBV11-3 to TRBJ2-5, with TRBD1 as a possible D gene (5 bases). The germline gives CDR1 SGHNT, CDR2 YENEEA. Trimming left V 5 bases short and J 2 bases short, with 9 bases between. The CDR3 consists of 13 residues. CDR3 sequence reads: CASSNRQQETQYF. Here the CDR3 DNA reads TGTGCCAGCAGCAACCGACAGCAAGAGACCCAGTACTTC. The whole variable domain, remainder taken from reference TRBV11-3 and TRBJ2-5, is EAGVVQSPRYKIIEKKQPVAFWCNPISGHNTLYWYLQNLGQGPELLIRYENEEAVDDSQLPKDRFSAERLKGVDSTLKIQPAELGDSAVYLCASSNRQQETQYFGPGTRLLVL.

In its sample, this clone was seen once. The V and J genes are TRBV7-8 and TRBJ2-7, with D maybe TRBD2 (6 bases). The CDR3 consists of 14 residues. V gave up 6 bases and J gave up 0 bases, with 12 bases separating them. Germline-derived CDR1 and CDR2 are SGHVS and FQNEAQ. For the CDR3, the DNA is TGTGCCAGCAGACCCGACGGGAGCTCCTACGAGCAGTACTTC. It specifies CASRPDGSSYEQYF.

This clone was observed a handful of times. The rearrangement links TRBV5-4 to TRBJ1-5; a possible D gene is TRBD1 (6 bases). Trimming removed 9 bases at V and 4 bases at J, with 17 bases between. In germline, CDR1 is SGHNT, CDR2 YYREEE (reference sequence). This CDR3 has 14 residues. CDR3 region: CAILTGNRNQPQHF. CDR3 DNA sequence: TGTGCCATTCTTACAGGGAATCGGAATCAGCCCCAGCATTTT.

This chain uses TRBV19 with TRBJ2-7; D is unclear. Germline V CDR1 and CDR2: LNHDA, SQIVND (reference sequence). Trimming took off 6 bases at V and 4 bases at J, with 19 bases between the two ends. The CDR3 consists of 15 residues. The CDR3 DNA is TGTGCCAGTAGGGCATTCGCAGGCCCTTGGTACGAGCAGTACTTC. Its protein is CASRAFAGPWYEQYF.

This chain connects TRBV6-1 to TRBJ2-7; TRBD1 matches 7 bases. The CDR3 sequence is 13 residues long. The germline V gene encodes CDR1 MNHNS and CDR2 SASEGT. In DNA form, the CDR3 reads TGTGCATCCCACCAGGGGGAATTCCACGAGCAGTACTTC. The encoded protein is CASHQGEFHEQYF.

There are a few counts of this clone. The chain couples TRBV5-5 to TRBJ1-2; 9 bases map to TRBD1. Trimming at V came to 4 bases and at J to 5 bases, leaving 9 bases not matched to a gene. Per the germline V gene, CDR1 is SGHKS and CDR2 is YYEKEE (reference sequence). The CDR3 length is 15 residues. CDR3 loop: CASSTRTGVVYGYTF. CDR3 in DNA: TGTGCCAGCAGCACGAGGACAGGGGTGGTTTATGGCTACACCTTC.

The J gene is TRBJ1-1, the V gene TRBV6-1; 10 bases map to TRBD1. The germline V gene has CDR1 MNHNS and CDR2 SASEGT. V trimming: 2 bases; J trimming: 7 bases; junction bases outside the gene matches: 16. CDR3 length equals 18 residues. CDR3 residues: CASSEKTGGSYFRSEAFF. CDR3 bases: TGTGCCAGCAGTGAAAAGACAGGGGGCAGCTACTTCCGGAGTGAAGCTTTCTTT.

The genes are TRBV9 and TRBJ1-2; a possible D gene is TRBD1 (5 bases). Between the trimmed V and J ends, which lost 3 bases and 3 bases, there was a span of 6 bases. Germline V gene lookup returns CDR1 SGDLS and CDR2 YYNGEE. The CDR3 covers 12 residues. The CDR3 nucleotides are TGTGCCAGCAGCGAGGGGTACTATGGCTACACCTTC. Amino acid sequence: CASSEGYYGYTF. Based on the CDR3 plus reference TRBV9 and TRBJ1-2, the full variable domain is DSGVTQTPKHLITATGQRVTLRCSPRSGDLSVYWYQQSLDQGLQFLIQYYNGEERAKGNILERFSAQQFPDLHSELNLSSLELGDSALYFCASSEGYYGYTFGSGTRLTVV.

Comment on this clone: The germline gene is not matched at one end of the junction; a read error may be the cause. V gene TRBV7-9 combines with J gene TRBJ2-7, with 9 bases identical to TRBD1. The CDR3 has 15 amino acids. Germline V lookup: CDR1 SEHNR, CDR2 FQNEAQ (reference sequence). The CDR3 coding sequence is TGCGCCAGCAGCCAGGACCGACAGGGGGCCTACGAGCAGTACTTC. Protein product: CASSQDRQGAYEQYF.

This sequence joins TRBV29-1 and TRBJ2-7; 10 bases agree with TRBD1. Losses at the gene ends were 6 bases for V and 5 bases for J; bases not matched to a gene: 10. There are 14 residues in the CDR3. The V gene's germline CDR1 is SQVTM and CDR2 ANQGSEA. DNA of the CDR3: TGCAGCGTCCGAGGGGGACAGGGGAGGAACGAGCAGTACTTC. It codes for CSVRGGQGRNEQYF.

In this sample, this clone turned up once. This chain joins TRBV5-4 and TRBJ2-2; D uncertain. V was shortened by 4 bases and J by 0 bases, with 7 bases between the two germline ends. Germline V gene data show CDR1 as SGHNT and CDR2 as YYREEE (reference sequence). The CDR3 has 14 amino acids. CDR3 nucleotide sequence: TGTGCCAGCAGCCCACTCACGAACACCGGGGAGCTGTTTTTT. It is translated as CASSPLTNTGELFF.

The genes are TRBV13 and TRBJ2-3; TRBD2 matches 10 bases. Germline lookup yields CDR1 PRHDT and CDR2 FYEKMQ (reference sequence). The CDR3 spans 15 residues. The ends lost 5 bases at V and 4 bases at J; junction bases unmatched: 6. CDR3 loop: CASSTAGGLSDTQYF. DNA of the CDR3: TGTGCCAGCAGCACAGCGGGGGGGCTTTCAGATACGCAGTATTTT. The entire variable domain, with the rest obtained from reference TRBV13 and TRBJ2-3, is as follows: AAGVIQSPRHLIKEKRETATLKCYPIPRHDTVYWYQQGPGQDPQFLISFYEKMQSDKGSIPDRFSAQQFSDYHSELNMSSLELGDSALYFCASSTAGGLSDTQYFGPGTRLTVL.

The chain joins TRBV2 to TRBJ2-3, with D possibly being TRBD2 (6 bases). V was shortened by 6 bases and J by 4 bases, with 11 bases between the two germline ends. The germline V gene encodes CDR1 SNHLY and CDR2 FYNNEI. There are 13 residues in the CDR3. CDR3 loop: CASRGLPSDTQYF. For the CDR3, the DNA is TGTGCCAGCAGGGGACTTCCTTCAGATACGCAGTATTTT.

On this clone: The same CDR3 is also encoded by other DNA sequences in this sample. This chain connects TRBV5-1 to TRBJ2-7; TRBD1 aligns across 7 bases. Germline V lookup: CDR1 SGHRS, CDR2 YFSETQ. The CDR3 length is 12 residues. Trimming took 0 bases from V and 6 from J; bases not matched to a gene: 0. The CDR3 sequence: CASSLDRGEQYF. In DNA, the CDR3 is TGCGCCAGCAGCTTGGACAGGGGCGAGCAGTACTTC. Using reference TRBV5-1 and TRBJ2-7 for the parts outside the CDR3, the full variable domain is KAGVTQTPRYLIKTRGQQVTLSCSPISGHRSVSWYQQTPGQGLQFLFEYFSETQRNKGNFPGRFSGRQFSNSRSEMNVSTLELGDSALYLCASSLDRGEQYFGPGTRLTVT.

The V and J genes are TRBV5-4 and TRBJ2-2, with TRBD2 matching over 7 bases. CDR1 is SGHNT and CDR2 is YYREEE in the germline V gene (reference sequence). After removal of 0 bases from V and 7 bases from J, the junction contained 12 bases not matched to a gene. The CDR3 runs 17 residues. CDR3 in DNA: TGTGCCAGCAGCTTGGGCTTGGGAGGGCTAGCGGACGGGGAGCTGTTTTTT. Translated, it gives CASSLGLGGLADGELFF.

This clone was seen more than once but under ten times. CDR3 in amino acids: CASSLEGVRTEAFF. CDR3 coding DNA: TGTGCCAGCAGCTTAGAGGGGGTGAGGACTGAAGCTTTCTTT. V usage is TRBV7-2 and J usage is TRBJ1-1; TRBD1 is a possible D gene (6 bases). The CDR3 is 14 residues long. Trimming cost V 1 base and J 5 bases, with 11 bases left between them. Germline CDR1 SGHTA, CDR2 FQGNSA.

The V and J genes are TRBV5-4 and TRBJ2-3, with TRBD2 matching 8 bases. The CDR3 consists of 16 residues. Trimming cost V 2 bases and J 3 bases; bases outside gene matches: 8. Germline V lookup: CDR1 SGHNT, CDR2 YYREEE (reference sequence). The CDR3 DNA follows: TGTGCCAGCAGCTTCTTCCGGGGGGGCCTGACAGATACGCAGTATTTT. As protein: CASSFFRGGLTDTQYF.

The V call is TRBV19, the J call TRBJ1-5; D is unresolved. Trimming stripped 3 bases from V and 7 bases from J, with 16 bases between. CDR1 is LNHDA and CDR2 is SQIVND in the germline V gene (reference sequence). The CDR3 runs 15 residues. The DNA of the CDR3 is TGTGCCAGTAGTATCGGGTCGGGGATTTACCAGCCCCAGCATTTT. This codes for CASSIGSGIYQPQHF.

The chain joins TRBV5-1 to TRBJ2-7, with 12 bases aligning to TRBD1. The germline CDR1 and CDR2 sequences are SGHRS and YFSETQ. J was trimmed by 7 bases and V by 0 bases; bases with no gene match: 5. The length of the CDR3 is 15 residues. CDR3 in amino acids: CASSLEGQGALEQYF. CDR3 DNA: TGCGCCAGCAGCTTGGAGGGACAGGGGGCGCTTGAGCAGTACTTC.

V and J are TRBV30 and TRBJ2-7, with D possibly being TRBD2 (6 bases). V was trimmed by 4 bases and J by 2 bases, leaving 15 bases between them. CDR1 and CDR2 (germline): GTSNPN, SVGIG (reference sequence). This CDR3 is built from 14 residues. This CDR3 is CAWTRRVWTYEQYF. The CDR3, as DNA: TGTGCCTGGACCCGGAGGGTCTGGACCTACGAGCAGTACTTC.

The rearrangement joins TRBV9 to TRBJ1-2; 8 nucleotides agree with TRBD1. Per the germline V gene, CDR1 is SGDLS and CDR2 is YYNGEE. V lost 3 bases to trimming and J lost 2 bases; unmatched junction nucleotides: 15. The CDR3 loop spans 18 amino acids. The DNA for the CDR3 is TGTGCCAGCAGCGAGAGAGTCCATACAGGGGGTGTCAACTATGGCTACACCTTC. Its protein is CASSERVHTGGVNYGYTF.

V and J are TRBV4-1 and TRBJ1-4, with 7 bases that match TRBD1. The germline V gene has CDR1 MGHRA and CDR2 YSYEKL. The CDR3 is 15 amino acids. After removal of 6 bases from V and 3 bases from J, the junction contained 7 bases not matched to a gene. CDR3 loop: CASRLGTEANEKLFF. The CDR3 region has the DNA TGCGCCAGCAGGCTTGGGACAGAGGCTAATGAAAAACTGTTTTTT.

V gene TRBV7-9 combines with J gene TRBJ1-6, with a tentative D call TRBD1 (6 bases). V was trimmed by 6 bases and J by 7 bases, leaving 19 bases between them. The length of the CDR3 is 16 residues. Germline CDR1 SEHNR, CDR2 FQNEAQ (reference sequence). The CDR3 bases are TGTGCCAGCAGTCCCTCAGTGTCAGGGGCGAATTCACCCCTCCACTTT. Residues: CASSPSVSGANSPLHF.

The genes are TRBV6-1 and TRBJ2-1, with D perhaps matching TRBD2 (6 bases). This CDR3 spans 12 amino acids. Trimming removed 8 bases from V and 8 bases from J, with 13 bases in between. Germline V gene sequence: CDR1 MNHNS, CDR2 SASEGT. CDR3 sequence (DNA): TGTGCCAGCGCTAGCGCGGGGTATGAGCAGTTCTTC. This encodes CASASAGYEQFF.

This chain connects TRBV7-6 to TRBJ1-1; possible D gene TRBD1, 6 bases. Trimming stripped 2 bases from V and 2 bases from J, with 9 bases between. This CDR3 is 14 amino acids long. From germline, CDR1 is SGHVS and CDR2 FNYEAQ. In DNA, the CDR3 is TGTGCCAGCAGCTTACTACAGGGAAACACTGAAGCTTTCTTT. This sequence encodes CASSLLQGNTEAFF.